Many counts were recorded for the clone carrying this TCR beta chain. These data originate in a study of glioma-infiltrating T cells. Using RNA template, CDR3s of TCR alpha and beta were amplified with iRepertoire arm-PCR. TCRdb re-called the multiplex PCR reads with MiXCR, one entry per CDR3 protein. Among 44,000 or so distinct CDR3 sequences listed, 20% to 25% were seen once. The germline CDR1 and CDR2 sequences are DFQATT and SNEGSKA (reference sequence). V lost 5 bases to trimming and J lost 0 bases, with 18 bases between them. The CDR3 is 16 amino acids. The chain carries TRBV20-1 and TRBJ2-3; tentative D call: TRBD1 (6 bases). Material: glioma tissue, nonneoplastic brain tissue, or PBMCs (not recorded which). The receptor comes from a human donor with low-grade glioma or glioblastoma, undergoing nonglioma brain surgery, or in good health (not recorded which). The CDR3 DNA is TGCAGTGCTTCACACGGACAGCCCACTAGCACAGATACGCAGTATTTT. Its translation is CSASHGQPTSTDTQYF.